These T cell receptor beta chains were read from a single sample in a study of cytomegalovirus exposure and HLA in healthy donors. Sequenced by immunoSEQ multiplex PCR; TCRdb stores in-frame clones only, minus some. The data show 150,000 or so clones, with approximately 74% seen just once and approximately 7% held by the top ten. Sample: PBMCs. Receptors were obtained from a male donor in good health and CMV-seronegative. Each CDR3 is given with its conserved first and last residue. The D gene is left open where the match is weak. Rows may omit the clone size; those that give it use once, few, many or a size class.

CSASGTAYEQYF,TGCAGCGCGTCCGGGACAGCCTACGAGCAGTACTTC,TRBV29-1,NA,TRBJ2-7,TRBD1,12
CASSHQHSEPYF,TGTGCCAGCAGTCACCAACACAGTGAACCGTACTTC,TRBV28,NA,TRBJ2-5,NA,12
CASSAGGGPDTQYF,TGTGCCAGCAGCGCGGGAGGGGGTCCAGATACGCAGTATTTT,TRBV9,few,TRBJ2-3,TRBD2,14
CASSGNRGRNEKLFF,TGTGCCAGCAGCGGGAACCGGGGTCGTAATGAAAAACTGTTTTTT,TRBV7-8,NA,TRBJ1-4,NA,15
CASSVAGSTGELFF,TGTGCCAGCAGCGTAGCTGGGAGCACCGGGGAGCTGTTTTTT,TRBV9,NA,TRBJ2-2,NA,14
CASSSPGQTGQEKLFF,TGTGCCAGCAGCTCCCCGGGACAGACGGGGCAAGAAAAACTGTTTTTT,TRBV7-9,NA,TRBJ1-4,TRBD1,16
CASGTPPGTGSLLETQYF,TGTGCCAGCGGTACCCCACCCGGGACAGGGAGCCTCTTAGAGACCCAGTACTTC,TRBV28,NA,TRBJ2-5,TRBD1,18
CASSLIPGSYNEQFF,TGTGCCAGCAGCTTAATTCCGGGGTCCTACAATGAGCAGTTCTTC,TRBV7-3,NA,TRBJ2-1,NA,15
CASTQTGTSNTIYF,TGTGCCAGCACCCAGACAGGGACATCGAACACCATATATTTT,TRBV28,few,TRBJ1-3,TRBD1,14
CASSSPTSGGSSYEQYF,TGTGCCAGCAGCTCTCCCACTAGCGGAGGGAGCTCCTACGAGCAGTACTTC,TRBV28,NA,TRBJ2-7,TRBD2,17
CASKRDRGPSGIKGRETQYF,TGTGCCAGCAAGAGGGACAGGGGCCCTAGCGGGATAAAGGGAAGGGAGACCCAGTACTTC,TRBV28,NA,TRBJ2-5,NA,20
CASSYSGQGNTEAFF,TGTGCCAGCAGTTACTCCGGACAGGGGAACACTGAAGCTTTCTTT,TRBV6-6,NA,TRBJ1-1,TRBD1,15
CASSPQASNTEAFF,TGCGCCAGCAGCCCCCAGGCTTCGAACACTGAAGCTTTCTTT,TRBV5-1,NA,TRBJ1-1,NA,14